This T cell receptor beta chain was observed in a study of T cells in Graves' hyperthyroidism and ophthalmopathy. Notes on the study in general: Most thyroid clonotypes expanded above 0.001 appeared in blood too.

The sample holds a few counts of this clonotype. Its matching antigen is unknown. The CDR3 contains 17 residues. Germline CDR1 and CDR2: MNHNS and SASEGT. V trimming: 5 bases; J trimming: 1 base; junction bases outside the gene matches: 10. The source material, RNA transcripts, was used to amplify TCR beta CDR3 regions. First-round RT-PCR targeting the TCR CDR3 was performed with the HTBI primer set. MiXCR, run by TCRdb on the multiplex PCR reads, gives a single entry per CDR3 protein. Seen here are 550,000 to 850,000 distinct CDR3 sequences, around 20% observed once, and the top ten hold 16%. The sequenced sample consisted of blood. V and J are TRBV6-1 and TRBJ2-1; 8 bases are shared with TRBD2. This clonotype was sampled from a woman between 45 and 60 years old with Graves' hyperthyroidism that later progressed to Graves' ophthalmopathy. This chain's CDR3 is CASSYREGGPSYNEQFF. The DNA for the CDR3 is TGTGCCAGCAGTTATCGGGAGGGGGGACCGTCCTACAATGAGCAGTTCTTC.